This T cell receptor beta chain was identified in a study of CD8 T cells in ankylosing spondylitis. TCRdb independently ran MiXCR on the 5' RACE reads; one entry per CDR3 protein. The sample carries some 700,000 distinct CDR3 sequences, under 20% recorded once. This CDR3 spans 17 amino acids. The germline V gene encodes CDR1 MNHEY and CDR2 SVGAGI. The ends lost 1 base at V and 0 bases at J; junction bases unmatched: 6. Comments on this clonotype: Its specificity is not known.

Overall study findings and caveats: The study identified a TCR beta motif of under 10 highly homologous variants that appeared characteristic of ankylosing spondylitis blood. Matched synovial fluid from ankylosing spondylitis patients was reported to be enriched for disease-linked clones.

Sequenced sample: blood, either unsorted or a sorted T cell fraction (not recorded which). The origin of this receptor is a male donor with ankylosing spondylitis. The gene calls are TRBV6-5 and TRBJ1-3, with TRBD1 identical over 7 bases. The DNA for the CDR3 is TGTGCCAGCAGTTACTACAGGGGCACGAGCTCTGGAAACACCATATATTTT. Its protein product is CASSYYRGTSSGNTIYF.